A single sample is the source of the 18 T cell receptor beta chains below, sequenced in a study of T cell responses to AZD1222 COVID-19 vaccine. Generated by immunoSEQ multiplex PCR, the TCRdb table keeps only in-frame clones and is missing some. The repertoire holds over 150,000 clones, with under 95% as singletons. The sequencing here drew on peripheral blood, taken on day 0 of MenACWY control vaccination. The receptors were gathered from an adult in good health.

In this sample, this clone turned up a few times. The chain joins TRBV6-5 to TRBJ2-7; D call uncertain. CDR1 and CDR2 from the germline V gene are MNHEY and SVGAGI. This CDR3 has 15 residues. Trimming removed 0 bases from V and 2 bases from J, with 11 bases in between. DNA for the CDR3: TGTGCCAGCAGTTACTCAAGGCAGACGACCTACGAGCAGTACTTC. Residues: CASSYSRQTTYEQYF.

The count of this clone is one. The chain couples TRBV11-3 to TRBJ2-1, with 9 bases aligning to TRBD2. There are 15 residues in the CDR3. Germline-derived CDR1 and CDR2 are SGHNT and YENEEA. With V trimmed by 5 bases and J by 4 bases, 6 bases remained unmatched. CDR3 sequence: CASSGTSGSYNEQFF. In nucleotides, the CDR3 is TGTGCCAGCAGCGGAACTAGCGGGTCGTACAATGAGCAGTTCTTC.

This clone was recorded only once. Here the CDR3 reads CASSGLRGGKLFF. As DNA, the CDR3 is TGCGCCAGCAGTGGATTACGGGGTGGGAAACTGTTTTTT. The rearrangement uses TRBV10-1 and TRBJ1-4; no clear D gene. Looked up from germline, CDR1 is WNHNN and CDR2 is SYGVQD (reference sequence). The CDR3 length is 13 residues. V lost 4 bases and J 11 bases, leaving 14 bases between the germline ends.

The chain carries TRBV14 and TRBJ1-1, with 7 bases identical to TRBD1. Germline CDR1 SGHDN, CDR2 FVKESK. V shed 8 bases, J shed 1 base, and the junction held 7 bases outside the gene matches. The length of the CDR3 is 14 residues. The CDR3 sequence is CASSKGTANTEAFF. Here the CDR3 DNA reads TGTGCCAGCTCGAAGGGGACAGCGAACACTGAAGCTTTCTTT.

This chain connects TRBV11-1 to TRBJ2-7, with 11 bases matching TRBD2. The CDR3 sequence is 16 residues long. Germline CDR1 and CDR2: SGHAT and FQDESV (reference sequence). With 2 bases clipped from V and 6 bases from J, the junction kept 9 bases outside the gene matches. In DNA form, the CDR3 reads TGTGCCAGCAGCTTACGACTAGCGGGGAGTCTATTCGAGCAGTACTTC. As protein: CASSLRLAGSLFEQYF. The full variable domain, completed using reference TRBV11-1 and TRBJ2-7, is EAEVAQSPRYKITEKSQAVAFWCDPISGHATLYWYRQILGQGPELLVQFQDESVVDDSQLPKDRFSAERLKGVDSTLKIQPAELGDSAMYLCASSLRLAGSLFEQYFGPGTRLTVT.

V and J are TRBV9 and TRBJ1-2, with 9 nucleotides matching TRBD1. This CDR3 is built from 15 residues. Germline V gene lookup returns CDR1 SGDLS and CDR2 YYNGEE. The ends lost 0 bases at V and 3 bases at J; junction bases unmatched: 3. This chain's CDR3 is CASSVAGQGYYGYTF. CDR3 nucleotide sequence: TGTGCCAGCAGCGTAGCGGGACAGGGTTACTATGGCTACACCTTC.

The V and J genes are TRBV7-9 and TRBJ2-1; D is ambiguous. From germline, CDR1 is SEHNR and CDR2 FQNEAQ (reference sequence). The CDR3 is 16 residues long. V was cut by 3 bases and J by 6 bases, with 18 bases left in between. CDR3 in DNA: TGTGCCAGCAGCTTCCCCCTGGGCGATGGCCTCAATGAGCAGTTCTTC. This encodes CASSFPLGDGLNEQFF. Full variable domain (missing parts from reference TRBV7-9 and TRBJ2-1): DTGVSQNPRHKITKRGQNVTFRCDPISEHNRLYWYRQTLGQGPEFLTYFQNEAQLEKSRLLSDRFSAERPKGSFSTLEIQRTEQGDSAMYLCASSFPLGDGLNEQFFGPGTRLTVL.

The CDR3 sequence: CASSLVGADTQYF. DNA of the CDR3: TGTGCCAGCAGCTTAGTCGGTGCAGATACGCAGTATTTT. The chain couples TRBV7-6 to TRBJ2-3; the D is unclear. CDR3 length: 13 residues. Per germline, CDR1 SGHVS and CDR2 FNYEAQ. V lost 1 base and J 4 bases, leaving 6 bases between the germline ends.

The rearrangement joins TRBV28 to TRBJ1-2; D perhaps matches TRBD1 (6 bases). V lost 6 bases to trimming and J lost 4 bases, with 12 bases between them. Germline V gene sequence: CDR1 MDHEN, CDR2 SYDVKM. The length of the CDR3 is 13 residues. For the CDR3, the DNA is TGTGCCAGCAGGTTACAGGGTCCCTATGGCTACACCTTC. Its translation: CASRLQGPYGYTF.

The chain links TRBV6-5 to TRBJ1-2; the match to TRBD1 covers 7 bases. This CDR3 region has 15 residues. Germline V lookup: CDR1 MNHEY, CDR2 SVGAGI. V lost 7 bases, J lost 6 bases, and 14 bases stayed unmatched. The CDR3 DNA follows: TGTGCCAGCACCCCCTCTACAGGGGCACGAGATGGCTACACCTTC. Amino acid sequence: CASTPSTGARDGYTF.

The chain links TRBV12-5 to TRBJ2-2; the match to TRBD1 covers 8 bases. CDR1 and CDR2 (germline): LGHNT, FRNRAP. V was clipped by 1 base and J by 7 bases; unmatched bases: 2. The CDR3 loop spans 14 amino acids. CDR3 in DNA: TGTGCTAGTGGTTTGGGACAGGGGAACGGGGAGCTGTTTTTT. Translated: CASGLGQGNGELFF.

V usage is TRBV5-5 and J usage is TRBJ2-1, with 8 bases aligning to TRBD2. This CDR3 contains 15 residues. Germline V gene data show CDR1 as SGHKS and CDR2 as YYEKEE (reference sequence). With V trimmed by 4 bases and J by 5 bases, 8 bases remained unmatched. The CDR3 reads CASSLGLARDNEQFF. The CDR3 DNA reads TGTGCCAGCAGCCTCGGACTAGCCCGGGACAATGAGCAGTTCTTC.

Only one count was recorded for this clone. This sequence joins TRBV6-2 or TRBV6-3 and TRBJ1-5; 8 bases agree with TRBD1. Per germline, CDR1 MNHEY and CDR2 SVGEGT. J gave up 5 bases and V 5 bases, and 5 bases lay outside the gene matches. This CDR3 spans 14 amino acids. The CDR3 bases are TGTGCCAGCAGTCCCGACAGGGGCTATCAGCCCCAGCATTTT. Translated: CASSPDRGYQPQHF.

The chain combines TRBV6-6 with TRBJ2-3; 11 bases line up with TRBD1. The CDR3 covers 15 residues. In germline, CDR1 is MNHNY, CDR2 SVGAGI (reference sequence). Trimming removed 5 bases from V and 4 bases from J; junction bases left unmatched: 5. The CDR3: CASSRGQGASDTQYF. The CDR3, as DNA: TGTGCCAGCAGTCGCGGACAGGGGGCCTCAGATACGCAGTATTTT.

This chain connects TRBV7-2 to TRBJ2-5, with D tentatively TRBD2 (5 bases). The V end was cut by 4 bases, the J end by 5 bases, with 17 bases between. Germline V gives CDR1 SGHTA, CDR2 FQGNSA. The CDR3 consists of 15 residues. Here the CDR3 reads CASSYGESLGETQYF. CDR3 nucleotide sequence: TGTGCCAGCAGCTACGGGGAAAGCTTGGGCGAGACCCAGTACTTC.

The chain's CDR3 is CASSPRLAGVSDTQYF. As DNA, the CDR3 is TGCGCCAGCAGCCCTAGACTAGCGGGAGTTTCAGATACGCAGTATTTT. This sequence joins TRBV4-1 and TRBJ2-3; 12 nucleotides align to TRBD2. The germline CDR1 and CDR2 sequences are MGHRA and YSYEKL. The CDR3 contains 16 residues. V gave up 4 bases and J gave up 4 bases; unmatched junction bases: 6.

The CDR3 protein is CATSDVAGGPGEQFF. CDR3 in DNA: TGTGCCACCAGTGATGTAGCGGGAGGGCCTGGTGAGCAGTTCTTC. The V and J genes are TRBV24-1 and TRBJ2-1; 11 nucleotides match TRBD2. Germline CDR1 is KGHDR and CDR2 is SFDVKD. This CDR3 region has 15 residues. The V and J ends lost 3 bases and 9 bases, in that order; junction bases with no gene match: 6.

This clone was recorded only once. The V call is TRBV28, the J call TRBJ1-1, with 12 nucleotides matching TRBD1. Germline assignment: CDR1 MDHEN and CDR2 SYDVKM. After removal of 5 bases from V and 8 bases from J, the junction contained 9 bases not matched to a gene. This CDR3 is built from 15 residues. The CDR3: CASSRGQGAGKEAFF. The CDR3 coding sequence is TGTGCCAGCAGTCGGGGACAGGGGGCTGGTAAAGAAGCTTTCTTT.